The rows below give T cell receptor beta chains drawn from one sample of a study of human CD8 memory T cell subsets. TCRdb reanalyzed the 5' RACE reads, giving one entry per CDR3 protein sequence and no DNA. The sample's table shows under 9,500 distinct CDR3 sequences. Sample: CD8+ T cells from PBMCs. The receptors were gathered from a human donor in good health. CDR3s include the opening cysteine and the closing phenylalanine or tryptophan. Fields, in order: V gene, J gene, CDR3 length, clone size, CDR3 protein. Part of the rows lack a size; the others show once, few, many or a class for expanded clones.

TRBV4-3	TRBJ1-1	13	.	CASSPTGTAEAFF
TRBV3-1	TRBJ1-6	16	.	CASSQESWGRDSPLHF
TRBV12-3/TRBV12-4	TRBJ2-1	13	medium-sized	CARDFTKSNEQFF
TRBV28	TRBJ2-3	14	medium-sized	CASKGQGYTDTQYF
TRBV5-1	TRBJ1-2	14	medium-sized	CASSLGAGAYGYTF
TRBV20-1	TRBJ2-7	14	.	CSAGGESDYYEQYF
TRBV6-6	TRBJ2-1	15	.	CASSYGGFSYNEQFF
TRBV7-9	TRBJ2-1	11	.	CASSLWGEQFF
TRBV20-1	TRBJ2-7	16	.	CSAREGTSGDDYEQYF
TRBV6-2/TRBV6-3	TRBJ1-1	17	.	CASSYETQGPQYTEAFF
TRBV24-1	TRBJ2-3	16	.	CATSDRQEPGTDTQYF
TRBV5-6	TRBJ2-7	13	.	CASSFAGSYEQYF
TRBV6-2/TRBV6-3	TRBJ2-1	15	.	CASSYSAVSYNEQFF
TRBV25-1	TRBJ1-5	12	.	CASSERGEPQHF
TRBV18	TRBJ2-2	16	.	CASSPDRGLNTGELFF
TRBV12-3/TRBV12-4	TRBJ2-5	14	.	CASSLGGGEETQYF
TRBV12-3/TRBV12-4	TRBJ1-5	15	large	CASSFLQGGSQPQHF
TRBV10-3	TRBJ2-7	13	.	CAISVYGSYEQYF
TRBV7-3	TRBJ2-3	16	.	CASSLTGVTITDTQYF
TRBV30	TRBJ1-2	13	.	CAWSPTGILGYTF
TRBV11-2	TRBJ2-7	15	.	CASSLVAGGSYEQYF
TRBV19	TRBJ1-5	15	.	CASSPLRGSNQPQHF
TRBV28	TRBJ1-1	14	.	CASSYRGVNTEAFF
TRBV12-3/TRBV12-4	TRBJ2-2	17	.	CASSQWTTGANTGELFF
TRBV7-9	TRBJ1-6	16	.	CASSLAEDSYNSPLHF
TRBV3-1	TRBJ2-5	15	.	CASSQGLGLAETQYF
TRBV14	TRBJ2-1	17	.	CASSDRDRGLFYNEQFF
TRBV29-1	TRBJ2-1	13	.	CSPRIRGNNEQFF
TRBV4-2	TRBJ2-1	13	.	CASRTGTSSEQFF
TRBV4-3	TRBJ2-7	15	.	CASSQEPSGSYEQYF
TRBV15	TRBJ2-1	14	.	CATSRDRGVNEQFF
TRBV29-1	TRBJ2-7	12	.	CSVATGPYEQYF
TRBV29-1	TRBJ2-2	12	.	CSVVQGDGELFF
TRBV7-9	TRBJ2-5	15	.	CASSLVGEAQETQYF
TRBV4-1	TRBJ2-7	15	medium-sized	CASSHGQGGTYEQYF
TRBV20-1	TRBJ1-4	14	.	CSAPPTDSNEKLFF
TRBV7-2	TRBJ2-7	14	.	CASSLVPGSYEQYF
TRBV28	TRBJ1-2	15	medium-sized	CASSLRRATNYGYTF
TRBV7-9	TRBJ1-5	15	.	CASSLYETLYQPQHF
TRBV7-9	TRBJ2-7	12	.	CASSGDREDQYF
TRBV19	TRBJ1-1	14	.	CASSISSWNTEAFF
TRBV27	TRBJ2-3	17	.	CASSLMNSMTSTDTQYF
TRBV29-1	TRBJ2-7	12	.	CSVEDSSYEQYF
TRBV4-1	TRBJ2-7	13	.	CASSQEWTVEQYF
TRBV20-1	TRBJ2-1	18	.	CSATPGTSLVSSYNEQFF
TRBV25-1	TRBJ2-1	15	.	CASSPPGGSYNEQFF
TRBV7-8	TRBJ2-3	16	medium-sized	CASSLGTSGSADTQYF
TRBV5-6	TRBJ2-7	15	.	CASSEFPGQTYEQYF
TRBV29-1	TRBJ2-5	12	.	CSVVREKETQYF
TRBV9	TRBJ2-3	18	.	CASSVGSGLWGPTDTQYF